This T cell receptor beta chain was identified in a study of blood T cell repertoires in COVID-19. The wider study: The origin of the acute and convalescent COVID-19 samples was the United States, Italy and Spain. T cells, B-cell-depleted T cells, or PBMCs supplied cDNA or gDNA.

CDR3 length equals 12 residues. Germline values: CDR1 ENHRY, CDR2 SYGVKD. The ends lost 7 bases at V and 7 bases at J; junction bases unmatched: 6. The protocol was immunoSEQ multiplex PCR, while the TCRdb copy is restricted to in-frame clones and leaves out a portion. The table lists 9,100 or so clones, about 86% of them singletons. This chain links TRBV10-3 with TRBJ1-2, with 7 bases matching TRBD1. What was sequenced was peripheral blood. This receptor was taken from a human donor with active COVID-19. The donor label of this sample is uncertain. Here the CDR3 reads CAIKGTAGGYTF. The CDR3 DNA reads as TGTGCCATCAAGGGGACAGCGGGTGGCTACACCTTC.